The 19 T cell receptor beta chains below all came from one sample that was sequenced in a study of shared clonotypes between healthy human individuals. Naive CD8 cells were CD45RO-negative, positively selected for CCR7, excluding terminally differentiated effector memory CD45RA+ cells. Libraries were prepared by immunoSEQ multiplex PCR; TCRdb keeps only in-frame clonotypes and omits some of them. The table records almost 700,000 clones, about 91% of them present only once. Material: naive CD8+ T cells sorted from blood. Receptors originate from a young man in good health.

The V call is TRBV28, the J call TRBJ2-5, with 9 bases lining up with TRBD1. Per germline, CDR1 MDHEN and CDR2 SYDVKM. V was pared by 4 bases and J by 5 bases, with 14 bases of the junction left unmatched. CDR3 size: 17 residues. This chain's CDR3 is CASSSPHSDRGWETQYF. CDR3 DNA sequence: TGTGCCAGCAGTTCGCCGCATTCGGACAGGGGATGGGAGACCCAGTACTTC.

This clone was counted between two and nine times. This chain uses TRBV7-9 with TRBJ1-5, with D unresolved. This CDR3 has 16 residues. V was pared by 3 bases and J by 3 bases, with 15 bases between. Germline V gene sequence: CDR1 SEHNR, CDR2 FQNEAQ (reference sequence). The CDR3 is CASSLGSAGFNQPQHF. The CDR3 coding sequence is TGTGCCAGCAGCTTGGGATCGGCGGGATTCAATCAGCCCCAGCATTTT.

The J gene is TRBJ2-5, the V gene TRBV5-6, with TRBD1 identical over 7 bases. The CDR3 length is 13 residues. Germline CDR1 is SGHDT and CDR2 is YYEEEE. J lost 2 bases, V lost 3 bases, and 1 base had no gene match. As DNA, the CDR3 is TGTGCCAGCAGCTCGGGACAGCAAGAGACCCAGTACTTC. This gives the protein CASSSGQQETQYF. Supplemented by reference TRBV5-6 and TRBJ2-5, the full variable domain reads DAGVTQSPTHLIKTRGQQVTLRCSPKSGHDTVSWYQQALGQGPQFIFQYYEEEERQRGNFPDRFSGHQFPNYSSELNVNALLLGDSALYLCASSSGQQETQYFGPGTRLLVL.

The gene calls are TRBV29-1 and TRBJ2-1, with a weak D call TRBD1 (5 bases). The ends were cut back, 3 bases at V and 4 bases at J, with 10 bases in the middle. This CDR3 spans 13 amino acids. CDR1 is SQVTM, CDR2 ANQGSEA, per germline. CDR3 DNA sequence: TGCAGCGTTGAGGGGCCTCTTTACAATGAGCAGTTCTTC. Residues: CSVEGPLYNEQFF.

The rearrangement links TRBV27 to TRBJ1-1; TRBD1 might be the D (5 bases). The CDR3 has 16 residues. The V gene lost 0 bases and the J gene lost 1 base, with 12 bases spanning the gap. CDR1 MNHEY and CDR2 SMNVEV come from the germline V gene (reference sequence). The CDR3 region has the DNA TGTGCCAGCAGTTTATCTCGCAGGGTTGGGAACACTGAAGCTTTCTTT. This translates into CASSLSRRVGNTEAFF.

This clone was observed a single time. The chain has TRBV28 and TRBJ2-3; TRBD1 agrees at 8 bases. The CDR3 length is 15 residues. V shed 2 bases, J shed 0 bases, and the junction held 1 base outside the gene matches. CDR1 is MDHEN and CDR2 is SYDVKM in the germline V gene. The CDR3 DNA sequence: TGTGCCAGCAGTTTAAGGACAGGGAGCACAGATACGCAGTATTTT. Translation gives CASSLRTGSTDTQYF.

This chain connects TRBV9 to TRBJ2-1; 9 bases agree with TRBD2. There are 15 residues in the CDR3. V shed 0 bases, J shed 7 bases, and the junction held 5 bases outside the gene matches. Germline V gene lookup returns CDR1 SGDLS and CDR2 YYNGEE. The CDR3 sequence: CASSVGGSGSNEQFF. In DNA, the CDR3 is TGTGCCAGCAGCGTAGGGGGTAGCGGGAGTAATGAGCAGTTCTTC.

The J gene is TRBJ1-4, the V gene TRBV7-4, with a tentative D call TRBD1 (6 bases). The V gene lost 2 bases and the J gene lost 0 bases, with 19 bases spanning the gap. Germline assignment: CDR1 SGHVT and CDR2 SQSDAQ. This CDR3 contains 19 residues. This chain's CDR3 is CASSLYTIGQNTTNEKLFF. The CDR3 coding sequence is TGTGCCAGCAGCTTATACACCATAGGACAGAACACAACTAATGAAAAACTGTTTTTT.

This chain links TRBV27 with TRBJ2-2, with D possibly matching TRBD2 (6 bases). The CDR3 spans 13 residues. V was clipped by 2 bases and J by 7 bases, with 8 bases between them. Germline V gene sequence: CDR1 MNHEY, CDR2 SMNVEV (reference sequence). The CDR3 is CASSLTGVGELFF. CDR3 bases: TGTGCCAGCAGTTTAACGGGAGTCGGGGAGCTGTTTTTT.

The CDR3 loop reads CSVDGTGSSYEQYF. DNA of the CDR3: TGCAGCGTTGATGGGACAGGGAGCTCCTACGAGCAGTACTTC. V usage is TRBV29-1 and J usage is TRBJ2-7; 9 bases align to TRBD1. This CDR3 comprises 14 residues. Trimming took 3 bases from V and 0 from J; bases not matched to a gene: 3. In germline, CDR1 is SQVTM, CDR2 ANQGSEA.

The chain uses TRBV25-1 and TRBJ2-3; D remains unclear. Germline V gives CDR1 MGHDK, CDR2 SYGVNS. V dropped 8 bases and J dropped 3 bases, with 3 bases sitting between them. The CDR3 is made up of 10 amino acids. This CDR3 is CASETDTQYF. The CDR3 DNA reads TGTGCCAGCGAAACAGATACGCAGTATTTT.

The V gene is TRBV6-6, the J gene TRBJ2-3; D unresolved. This CDR3 has 13 amino acids. The germline V gene encodes CDR1 MNHNY and CDR2 SVGAGI (reference sequence). Trimming shortened V by 1 base and J by 2 bases, and 4 bases separated the two germline ends. Here the CDR3 DNA reads TGTGCCAGCAGTTACTTTCTCACAGATACGCAGTATTTT. Encoded protein: CASSYFLTDTQYF.

In its sample, this clone was seen once. V usage is TRBV4-2 and J usage is TRBJ1-1; D gene ambiguous. This CDR3 is built from 11 residues. Deletions cut 6 bases from V and 4 bases from J, with 6 bases between. CDR1 LGHNA and CDR2 YNFKEQ come from the germline V gene. CDR3 region: CASRVSTEAFF. CDR3 DNA sequence: TGTGCCAGCAGGGTCAGCACTGAAGCTTTCTTT.

This chain uses TRBV2 with TRBJ2-7, with TRBD1 matching over 9 bases. The trim removed 1 base at V and 1 base at J, leaving 2 bases unmatched. The CDR3 has 15 amino acids. Germline loops: CDR1 SNHLY, CDR2 FYNNEI. The DNA for the CDR3 is TGTGCCAGCAGTGAAGACAGGGGGCTATCCTACGAGCAGTACTTC. It codes for CASSEDRGLSYEQYF. Together with reference TRBV2 and TRBJ2-7, the CDR3 gives the full variable domain: EPEVTQTPSHQVTQMGQEVILRCVPISNHLYFYWYRQILGQKVEFLVSFYNNEISEKSEIFDDQFSVERPDGSNFTLKIRSTKLEDSAMYFCASSEDRGLSYEQYFGPGTRLTVT.

V gene TRBV13 combines with J gene TRBJ1-1; 7 bases match TRBD1. This CDR3 is built from 15 residues. The J segment lost 1 base and the V segment lost 5 bases, leaving 7 bases of the junction unmatched. Germline values: CDR1 PRHDT, CDR2 FYEKMQ (reference sequence). In DNA form, the CDR3 reads TGTGCCAGCAGCCTCAGGGACAGCCCGAACACTGAAGCTTTCTTT. This gives the protein CASSLRDSPNTEAFF.

In this sample, this clone turned up once. The rearrangement uses TRBV27 and TRBJ2-7, with D perhaps given as TRBD1 or TRBD2 (6 bases each). The germline CDR1 and CDR2 sequences are MNHEY and SMNVEV (reference sequence). CDR3 size: 13 residues. V was shortened by 7 bases and J by 4 bases, with 14 bases between the two germline ends. CDR3 nucleotides: TGTGCCAGCACTTCGGGGGCCGGATACGAGCAGTACTTC. Its protein is CASTSGAGYEQYF.

The chain is built from TRBV25-1 and TRBJ2-1, with 7 positions matching TRBD2. The V gene end was trimmed by 6 bases and the J gene end by 4 bases; junction bases not matched to a gene: 3. This CDR3 is built from 13 residues. Germline CDR1 MGHDK, CDR2 SYGVNS. CDR3 sequence reads: CASSSGLYNEQFF. For the CDR3, the DNA is TGTGCCAGCAGCTCGGGACTATACAATGAGCAGTTCTTC.

This clone was picked up one time. This rearrangement joins TRBV7-9 to TRBJ2-1; 9 nucleotides line up with TRBD2. The CDR3 runs to 19 residues. Germline-derived CDR1 and CDR2 are SEHNR and FQNEAQ (reference sequence). The V segment lost 2 bases and the J segment 0 bases; nucleotides outside the gene matches: 11. CDR3 in DNA: TGTGCCAGCAGCTTAACTGCGGCGGGAGGGCCAATCTCCTACAATGAGCAGTTCTTC. Protein: CASSLTAAGGPISYNEQFF.

V and J are TRBV7-6 and TRBJ1-3; D call uncertain. Germline V gene sequence: CDR1 SGHVS, CDR2 FNYEAQ. CDR3 size: 15 residues. The ends were cut back, 5 bases at V and 2 bases at J, with 13 bases in the middle. CDR3 bases: TGTGCCAGCAGCACCGAGGGTGCCCCTGGAAACACCATATATTTT. Translated, it gives CASSTEGAPGNTIYF.